This TCR beta chain derives from a study of cytomegalovirus exposure and HLA in healthy donors. The study, taken as a whole, reports: A missense variant in DCLRE1C was later tied to TCR beta V- and J-gene trimming. Segments of the TCR beta V type were, in most cases, productive about 87% or about 30% of the time in an earlier analysis. The HLA-A and HLA-B alleles of most subjects were reportedly predicted accurately from TCR beta sequences.

The PCR was carried out with 60 Vbeta primers and 13 Jbeta primers. Sequencing was performed with immunoSEQ multiplex PCR; in TCRdb, only in-frame clones are kept and a portion is missing. The sample has hundreds of thousands of clones, 77% seen once. Turning to this clone: The antigen is undetermined.

The sample consisted of PBMCs. This TCR came from a woman in her sixties in good health and CMV-seropositive.

This chain's CDR3 is CASSSHSGFTDTQYF. In DNA form, the CDR3 reads TGTGCCAGCAGTTCTCATAGCGGGTTCACAGATACGCAGTATTTT. The V and J genes are TRBV28 and TRBJ2-3, with 7 nucleotides matching TRBD2. V dropped 4 bases and J dropped 2; count of bases not matched to a gene: 6. The CDR3 extends over 15 amino acids. CDR1 MDHEN and CDR2 SYDVKM come from the germline V gene.